Sequencing of this TCR beta chain was carried out in a study of OX40 agonist ivuxolimab in advanced cancers. Turning to the study itself: Intravenous ivuxolimab was administered to patients every 2 weeks at 0.01 to 10 mg/kg.

As concerns this clone: Its antigen is unknown. A read error may account for a junction end that differs from germline.

Whole-study findings and limits: Partial responders treated at 0.1-3.0 mg/kg exhibited clonal expansion among the lowest measured. The antigen specificity of the peripheral T cells (those that were expanded) was not determined.

CDR1 and CDR2 from the germline V gene are SGHTA and FQGTGA. The CDR3 runs to 16 residues. Patients had blood sampled at baseline and again on cycle 4 day 1 and cycle 7 day 1. Only in-frame clones appear in the TCRdb table, and some are missing; sequencing was by immunoSEQ multiplex PCR. The data contain 55,000 to 85,000 clones, just over 85% of them singletons. This clonotype originated in an adult with an advanced solid tumor such as melanoma, head and neck, liver or kidney cancer. The chain uses TRBV7-3 and TRBJ1-6; no firm D call. The source was CD4+ or CD8+ T cells sorted from blood, collected in a trial of the OX40 agonist ivuxolimab. This CDR3 is CASSQVTTSNNSPLHF. CDR3 DNA: TGCGCCAGCAGCCAAGTCACAACGTCTAATAATTCACCCCTCCACTTT.